The clone carrying this TCR beta chain has only a few counts. Its antigen is still unknown. Preparing the TCRbeta library involved the use of unique molecular identifiers. Using its own MiXCR run on the PCR reads, TCRdb lists one record per CDR3 protein. This table has around 960,000 distinct CDR3 sequences, roughly 29% appearing once. This sample stems from a study of T-cell reconstitution after alpha-beta-depleted transplantation in children. Whole-study findings and limits: Reported findings indicate that, about two months after transplant, alpha-beta T cells came from several hundred expanded clones, which were derived from non-depleted graft cells.

Germline V gives CDR1 SQVTM, CDR2 ANQGSEA. This CDR3 has 16 residues. After removal of 3 bases from V and 0 bases from J, the junction contained 8 bases not matched to a gene. The gene calls are TRBV29-1 and TRBJ2-3, with 8 nucleotides matching TRBD2. The starting material was PBMCs, mostly from graft donor cells, obtained 360 days after TCRalphabeta/CD19-depleted stem cell transplant. The clonotype originates from a boy in the first two years of life who had a stem cell transplant for SCID, so the T cells may come from the graft donor. The DNA for the CDR3 is TGCAGCGTTGAGGTCAGAAAGCGGGGGAGCACAGATACGCAGTATTTT. The encoded protein is CSVEVRKRGSTDTQYF.